Below are 12 T cell receptor beta chains sequenced from a single sample in a study of OX40 agonist ivuxolimab in advanced cancers. Using immunoSEQ multiplex PCR, the repertoire was profiled, and TCRdb retains in-frame clones only, with some absent. The sample shows roughly 40,000 clones, around 89% of them seen only once. The sample in question was CD4+ or CD8+ T cells sorted from blood, obtained in a trial of the OX40 agonist ivuxolimab. Receptors were obtained from an adult with an advanced solid tumor such as melanoma, head and neck, liver or kidney cancer.

This clone has just a few counts. The sample carries other DNA sequences with the same CDR3. V is TRBV7-8 and J is TRBJ1-1; no clear D. The CDR3 runs 14 residues. Trimming left V 1 base short and J 1 base short, with 7 bases between. CDR1 SGHVS and CDR2 FQNEAQ come from the germline V gene. The CDR3 DNA reads as TGTGCCAGCAGCTTAGGGACGGCGAACACTGAAGCTTTCTTT. Translated: CASSLGTANTEAFF.

This sequence joins TRBV7-3 and TRBJ2-3, with 7 positions matching TRBD2. The CDR3 is made up of 13 amino acids. The V and J ends lost 6 bases and 4 bases, in that order; junction bases with no gene match: 4. Germline CDR1 is SGHTA and CDR2 is FQGTGA. The CDR3 nucleotides are TGTGCCAGCAGGCGGGGGAAGCCAGATACGCAGTATTTT. Translation: CASRRGKPDTQYF.

The rearrangement joins TRBV10-3 to TRBJ2-5, with 8 bases fitting TRBD2. The germline V gene has CDR1 ENHRY and CDR2 SYGVKD. The CDR3 runs 14 residues. V shed 6 bases and J 5 bases; nucleotides not matched to a gene: 8. The CDR3 sequence: CAIRSAGDRETQYF. CDR3 coding DNA: TGTGCCATCAGGTCAGCGGGAGATAGGGAGACCCAGTACTTC.

This clone was detected a few times. The chain is built from TRBV4-1 and TRBJ2-3; 14 bases match TRBD2. The J segment lost 4 bases and the V segment lost 4 bases, leaving 1 base of the junction unmatched. The germline CDR1 and CDR2 sequences are MGHRA and YSYEKL. The CDR3 consists of 15 residues. The CDR3 sequence: CASSRGLAGADTQYF. Written as DNA, the CDR3 is TGCGCCAGCAGCCGGGGACTAGCGGGAGCAGATACGCAGTATTTT.

The chain combines TRBV7-9 with TRBJ1-1; D is possibly TRBD1 (5 bases). Germline V gives CDR1 SEHNR, CDR2 FQNEAQ (reference sequence). Trimming took off 5 bases at V and 3 bases at J, with 13 bases between the two ends. The CDR3 totals 14 residues. CDR3 DNA sequence: TGTGCCAGCAGCCCCCAGCAAGGGGACACTGAAGCTTTCTTT. Translation gives CASSPQQGDTEAFF.

The sample holds a few counts of this clone. The rearrangement joins TRBV30 to TRBJ1-5; tentative D call: TRBD1 (5 bases). The CDR3 runs 14 residues. V lost 1 base to trimming and J lost 6 bases, with 13 bases between them. Germline V gives CDR1 GTSNPN, CDR2 SVGIG (reference sequence). The chain's CDR3 is CAWSGAGGIQPQHF. CDR3 DNA sequence: TGTGCCTGGAGTGGGGCTGGGGGGATTCAGCCCCAGCATTTT.

In nucleotides, the CDR3 is TGCGCCAGCAGCGTGGGACCTCGACTAGCGGGAGCTCTCTACGAGCAGTACTTC. Its translation is CASSVGPRLAGALYEQYF. The chain links TRBV5-1 to TRBJ2-7; 12 positions agree with TRBD2. The V and J ends lost 4 bases and 3 bases, in that order; junction bases with no gene match: 14. CDR1 is SGHRS and CDR2 is YFSETQ in the germline V gene. This CDR3 is 18 amino acids long. Using reference TRBV5-1 and TRBJ2-7 for the parts outside the CDR3, the full variable domain is KAGVTQTPRYLIKTRGQQVTLSCSPISGHRSVSWYQQTPGQGLQFLFEYFSETQRNKGNFPGRFSGRQFSNSRSEMNVSTLELGDSALYLCASSVGPRLAGALYEQYFGPGTRLTVT.

There are a few counts of this clone. This chain uses TRBV28 with TRBJ1-5; D gene unclear. This CDR3 is built from 14 residues. The ends were cut back, 7 bases at V and 4 bases at J, with 14 bases in the middle. Germline V gene data show CDR1 as MDHEN and CDR2 as SYDVKM. The CDR3 DNA reads as TGTGCCAGCACCTCGATGGCCCTGAATCAGCCCCAGCATTTT. It specifies CASTSMALNQPQHF.

The chain links TRBV7-3 to TRBJ2-5, with D unresolved. There are 13 residues in the CDR3. CDR1 SGHTA and CDR2 FQGTGA come from the germline V gene. The V gene lost 5 bases and the J gene lost 3 bases, with 10 bases spanning the gap. In DNA form, the CDR3 reads TGTGCCAGCAGCCGGAGCCCTGAAGAGACCCAGTACTTC. This translates into CASSRSPEETQYF.

CDR3 in DNA: TGTGCCAGCAAGGCCCCTGGGAGACTTCTCTACGAGCAGTACTTC. Protein product: CASKAPGRLLYEQYF. V and J are TRBV28 and TRBJ2-7, with D perhaps matching TRBD2 (5 bases). This CDR3 has 15 amino acids. V shed 7 bases and J shed 3 bases, with 19 bases lying between them. The germline V gene encodes CDR1 MDHEN and CDR2 SYDVKM.

V usage is TRBV5-4 and J usage is TRBJ2-1; 9 bases agree with TRBD2. This CDR3 is 15 amino acids long. Germline V gene lookup returns CDR1 SGHNT and CDR2 YYREEE (reference sequence). Germline trimming cut 3 bases from V and 4 bases from J; bases unmatched to any gene: 5. The CDR3 loop reads CASSSRLAAYNEQFF. As DNA, the CDR3 is TGTGCCAGCAGCTCCCGACTAGCGGCTTACAATGAGCAGTTCTTC.

Concerning this clone itself: At one end the junction does not follow the germline gene, possibly because of a read error. The V call is TRBV5-1, the J call TRBJ2-7, with D perhaps matching TRBD2 (6 bases). CDR1 and CDR2 (germline): SGHRS, YFSETQ. The length of the CDR3 is 16 residues. The CDR3 region has the DNA TGCGCCAGCAGCCGCCCTCCGGACGGAGGGTCCTACGGGCAGTACTTC. This encodes CASSRPPDGGSYGQYF. The full variable domain, rest sourced from reference TRBV5-1 and TRBJ2-7, is KAGVTQTPRYLIKTRGQQVTLSCSPISGHRSVSWYQQTPGQGLQFLFEYFSETQRNKGNFPGRFSGRQFSNSRSEMNVSTLELGDSALYLCASSRPPDGGSYGQYFGPGTRLTVT.